A selection of T cell receptor beta chains follows, all from one sample in a study of cytomegalovirus exposure and HLA in healthy donors. Measured with immunoSEQ multiplex PCR; TCRdb has only the in-frame clones, and not every one. The profile shows some 90,000 clones, 70% to 85% of them singletons. The sample comprised PBMCs. All receptors derive from a man aged 50-60 years in good health and CMV-seronegative. Both conserved end residues are part of each CDR3. A D gene is named only where the DNA matches it firmly. Clone size is stated in some rows and not others, as once, few, many or a class when expanded.

j_call | clone_size | v_call | d_call | cdr3_aa | cdr3_nt
TRBJ2-7 | once | TRBV5-1 | TRBD2 | CASSRGGLAGGQYEQYF | TGCGCCAGCAGCCGGGGGGGACTAGCGGGAGGACAATACGAGCAGTACTTC
TRBJ2-7 | . | TRBV19 | . | CASSQQGLREQYF | TGTGCCAGTAGTCAACAGGGTTTACGGGAACAGTACTTC
TRBJ2-2 | . | TRBV5-4 | . | CASRADRANTGELFF | TGTGCCAGCAGAGCGGACAGAGCGAACACCGGGGAGCTGTTTTTT
TRBJ1-1 | . | TRBV28 | . | CASTGGGPPMNTEAFF | TGTGCCAGCACCGGCGGGGGCCCACCTATGAACACTGAAGCTTTCTTT
TRBJ1-1 | . | TRBV7-2 | TRBD1 | CASSLATGMNTEAFF | TGTGCCAGCAGCTTAGCGACAGGGATGAACACTGAAGCTTTCTTT
TRBJ2-2 | . | TRBV9 | . | CASSVAATGELFF | TGTGCCAGCAGCGTAGCAGCGACCGGGGAGCTGTTTTTT
TRBJ2-7 | . | TRBV9 | TRBD1 | CASSAAGQGYEQYF | TGTGCCAGCAGCGCTGCGGGACAGGGCTACGAGCAGTACTTC
TRBJ1-1 | few | TRBV18 | TRBD1 | CASSPTTGANTEAFF | TGTGCCAGCTCACCAACGACAGGGGCGAACACTGAAGCTTTCTTT
TRBJ2-1 | once | TRBV5-4 | TRBD2 | CASSLASGVYNEQFF | TGTGCCAGCAGCTTGGCTAGCGGGGTATACAATGAGCAGTTCTTC
TRBJ1-2 | . | TRBV18 | . | CASSPRDYGYTF | TGTGCCAGCTCCCCCAGGGACTATGGCTACACCTTC
TRBJ2-7 | once | TRBV5-4 | TRBD1 | CASSLGQGAEQYF | TGTGCCAGCAGCTTGGGACAGGGGGCCGAGCAGTACTTC
TRBJ2-3 | . | TRBV19 | . | CASSQMGLVTDTQYF | TGTGCCAGTAGTCAGATGGGACTCGTCACAGATACGCAGTATTTT
TRBJ2-1 | . | TRBV10-3 | TRBD2 | CAISETSGSDNEQFF | TGTGCCATCAGTGAGACTAGCGGGAGTGACAATGAGCAGTTCTTC
TRBJ1-2 | . | TRBV28 | . | CASRGEGGGKNGYTF | TGTGCCAGCAGAGGGGAAGGCGGGGGGAAAAATGGCTACACCTTC
TRBJ2-1 | . | TRBV7-6 | TRBD2 | CASSLEEGGLAHNEQFF | TGTGCCAGCAGCTTAGAGGAGGGGGGACTAGCTCACAATGAGCAGTTCTTC
TRBJ2-3 | . | TRBV7-9 | . | CASSPQGLRVDTQYF | TGTGCCAGCAGCCCACAGGGCTTGAGGGTAGATACGCAGTATTTT